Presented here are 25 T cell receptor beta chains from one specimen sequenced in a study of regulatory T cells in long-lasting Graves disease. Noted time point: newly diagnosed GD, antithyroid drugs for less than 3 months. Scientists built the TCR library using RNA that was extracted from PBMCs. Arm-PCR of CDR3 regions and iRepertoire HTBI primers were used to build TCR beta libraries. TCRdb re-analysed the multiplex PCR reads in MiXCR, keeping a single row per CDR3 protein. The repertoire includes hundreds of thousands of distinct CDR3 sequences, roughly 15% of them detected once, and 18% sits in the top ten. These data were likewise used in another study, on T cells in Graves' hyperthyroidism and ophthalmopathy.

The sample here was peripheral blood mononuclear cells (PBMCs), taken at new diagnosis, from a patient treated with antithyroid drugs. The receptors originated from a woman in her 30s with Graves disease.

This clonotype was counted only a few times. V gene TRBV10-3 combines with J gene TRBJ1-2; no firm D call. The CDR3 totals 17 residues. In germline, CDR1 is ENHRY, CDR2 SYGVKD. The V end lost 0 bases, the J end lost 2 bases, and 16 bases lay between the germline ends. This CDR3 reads CAISESDGRGGNYGYTF. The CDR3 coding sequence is TGTGCCATCAGTGAGTCAGACGGACGAGGTGGGAACTATGGCTACACCTTC.

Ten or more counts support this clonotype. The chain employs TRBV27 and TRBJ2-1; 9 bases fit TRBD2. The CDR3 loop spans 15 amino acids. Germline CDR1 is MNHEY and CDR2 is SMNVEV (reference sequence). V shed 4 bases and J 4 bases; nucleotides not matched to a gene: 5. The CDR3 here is CASSWGTSIYNEQFF. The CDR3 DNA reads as TGTGCCAGCAGTTGGGGGACTAGCATTTACAATGAGCAGTTCTTC.

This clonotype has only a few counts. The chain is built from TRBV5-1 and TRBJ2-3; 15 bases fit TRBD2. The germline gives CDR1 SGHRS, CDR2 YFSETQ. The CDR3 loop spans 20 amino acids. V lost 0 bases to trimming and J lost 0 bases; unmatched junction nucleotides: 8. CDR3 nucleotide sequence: TGCGCCAGCAGCTTGGATGGGGGACTAGCGGGAGGAACTAGCACAGATACGCAGTATTTT. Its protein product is CASSLDGGLAGGTSTDTQYF.

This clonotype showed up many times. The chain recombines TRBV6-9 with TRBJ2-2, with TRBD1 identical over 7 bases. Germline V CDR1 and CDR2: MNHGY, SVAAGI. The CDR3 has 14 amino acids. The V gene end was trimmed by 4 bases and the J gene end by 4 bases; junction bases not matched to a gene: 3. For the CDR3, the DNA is TGTGCCAGCAGTTGGGCAGGGGGCACCGGGGAGCTGTTTTTT. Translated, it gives CASSWAGGTGELFF.

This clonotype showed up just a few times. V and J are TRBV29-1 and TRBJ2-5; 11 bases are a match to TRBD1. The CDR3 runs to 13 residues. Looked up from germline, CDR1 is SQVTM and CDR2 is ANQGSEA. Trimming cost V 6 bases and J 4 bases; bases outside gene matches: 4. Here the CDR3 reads CSVPGTGGETQYF. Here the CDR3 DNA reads TGCAGCGTACCCGGGACAGGGGGAGAGACCCAGTACTTC.

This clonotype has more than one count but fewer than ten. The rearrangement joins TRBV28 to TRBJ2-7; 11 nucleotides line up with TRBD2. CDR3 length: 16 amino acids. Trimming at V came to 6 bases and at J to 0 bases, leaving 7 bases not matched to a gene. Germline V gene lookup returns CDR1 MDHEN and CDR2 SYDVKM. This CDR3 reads CASSYGTSGFSYEQYF. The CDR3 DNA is TGTGCCAGCAGCTATGGGACTAGCGGCTTCTCCTACGAGCAGTACTTC.

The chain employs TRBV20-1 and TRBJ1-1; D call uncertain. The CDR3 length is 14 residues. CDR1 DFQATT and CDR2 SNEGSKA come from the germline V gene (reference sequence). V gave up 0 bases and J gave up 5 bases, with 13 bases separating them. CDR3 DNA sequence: TGCAGTGCTAGAGATAGGGCCGGAGGGACTGAAGCTTTCTTT. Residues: CSARDRAGGTEAFF.

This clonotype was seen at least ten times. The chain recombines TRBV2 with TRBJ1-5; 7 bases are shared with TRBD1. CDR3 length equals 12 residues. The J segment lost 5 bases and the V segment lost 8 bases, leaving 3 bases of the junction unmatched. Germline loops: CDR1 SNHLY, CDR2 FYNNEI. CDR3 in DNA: TGTGCCAGCCGGGACAGCCATCAGCCCCAGCATTTT. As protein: CASRDSHQPQHF. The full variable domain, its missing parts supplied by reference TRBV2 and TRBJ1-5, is EPEVTQTPSHQVTQMGQEVILRCVPISNHLYFYWYRQILGQKVEFLVSFYNNEISEKSEIFDDQFSVERPDGSNFTLKIRSTKLEDSAMYFCASRDSHQPQHFGDGTRLSIL.

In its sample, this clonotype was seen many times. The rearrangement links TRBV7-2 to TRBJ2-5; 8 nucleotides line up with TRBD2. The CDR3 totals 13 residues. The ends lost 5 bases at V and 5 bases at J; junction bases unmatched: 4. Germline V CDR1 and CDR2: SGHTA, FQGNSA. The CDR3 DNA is TGTGCCAGCAGCACCCGGGGGGGGGAGACCCAGTACTTC. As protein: CASSTRGGETQYF. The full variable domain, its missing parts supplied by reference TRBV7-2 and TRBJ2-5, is GAGVSQSPSNKVTEKGKDVELRCDPISGHTALYWYRQSLGQGLEFLIYFQGNSAPDKSGLPSDRFSAERTGGSVSTLTIQRTQQEDSAVYLCASSTRGGETQYFGPGTRLLVL.

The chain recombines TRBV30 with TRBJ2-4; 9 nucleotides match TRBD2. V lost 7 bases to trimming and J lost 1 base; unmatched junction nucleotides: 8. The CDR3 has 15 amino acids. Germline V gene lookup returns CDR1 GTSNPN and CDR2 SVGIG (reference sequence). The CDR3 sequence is CASDSSGRAKNIQYF. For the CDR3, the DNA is TGTGCCTCGGATTCGAGCGGGAGGGCCAAAAACATTCAGTACTTC.

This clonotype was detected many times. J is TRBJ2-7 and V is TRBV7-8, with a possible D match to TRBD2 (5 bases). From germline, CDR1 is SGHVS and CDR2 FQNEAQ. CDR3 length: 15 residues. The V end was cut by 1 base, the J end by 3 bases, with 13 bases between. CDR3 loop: CASSLGGSGVYEQYF. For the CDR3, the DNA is TGTGCCAGCAGCTTAGGAGGGAGTGGAGTCTACGAGCAGTACTTC. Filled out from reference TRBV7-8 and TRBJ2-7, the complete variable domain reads GAGVSQSPRYKVAKRGQDVALRCDPISGHVSLFWYQQALGQGPEFLTYFQNEAQLDKSGLPSDRFFAERPEGSVSTLKIQRTQQEDSAVYLCASSLGGSGVYEQYFGPGTRLTVT.

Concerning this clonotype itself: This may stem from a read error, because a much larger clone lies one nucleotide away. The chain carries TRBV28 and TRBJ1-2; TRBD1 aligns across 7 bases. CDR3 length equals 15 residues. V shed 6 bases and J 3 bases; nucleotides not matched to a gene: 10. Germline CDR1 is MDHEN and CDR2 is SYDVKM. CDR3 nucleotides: TGTGCCAGCAGCCTCAACTGGGACAGCCACTATGGCTACACCTTC. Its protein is CASSLNWDSHYGYTF.

The CDR3 DNA reads TGTGCCAGTAGTATGACAGGATATGGCTACACCTTC. Its protein is CASSMTGYGYTF. The chain has TRBV19 and TRBJ1-2; TRBD1 might be the D (6 bases). The germline CDR1 and CDR2 sequences are LNHDA and SQIVND (reference sequence). The CDR3 contains 12 residues. V dropped 3 bases and J dropped 5 bases, with 7 bases sitting between them.

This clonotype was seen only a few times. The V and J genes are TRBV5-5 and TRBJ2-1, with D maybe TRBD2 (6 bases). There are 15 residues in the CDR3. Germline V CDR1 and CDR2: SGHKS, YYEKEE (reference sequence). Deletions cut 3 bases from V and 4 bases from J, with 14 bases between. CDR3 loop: CASSWRNAGYNEQFF. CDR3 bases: TGTGCCAGCAGCTGGAGGAACGCGGGATACAATGAGCAGTTCTTC.

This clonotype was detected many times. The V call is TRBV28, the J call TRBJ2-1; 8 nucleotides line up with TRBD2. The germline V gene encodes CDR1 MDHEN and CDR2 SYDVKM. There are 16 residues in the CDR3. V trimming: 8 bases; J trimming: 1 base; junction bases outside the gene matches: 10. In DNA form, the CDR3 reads TGTGCCAGCCGGACTAGCCAACCTAATTCCTACAATGAGCAGTTCTTC. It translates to CASRTSQPNSYNEQFF.

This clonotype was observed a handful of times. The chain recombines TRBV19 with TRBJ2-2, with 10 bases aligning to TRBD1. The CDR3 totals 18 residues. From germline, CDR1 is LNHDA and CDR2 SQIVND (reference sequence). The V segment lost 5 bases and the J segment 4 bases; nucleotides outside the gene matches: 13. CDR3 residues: CASSYNSPGTGVTGELFF. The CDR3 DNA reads TGTGCCAGTAGTTACAACTCCCCCGGGACAGGGGTCACCGGGGAGCTGTTTTTT.

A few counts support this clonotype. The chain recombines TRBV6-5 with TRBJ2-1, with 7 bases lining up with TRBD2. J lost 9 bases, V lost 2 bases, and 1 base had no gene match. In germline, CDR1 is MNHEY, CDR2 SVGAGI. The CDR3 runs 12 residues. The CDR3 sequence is CASSYGGSEQFF. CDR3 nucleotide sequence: TGTGCCAGCAGTTACGGCGGGAGTGAGCAGTTCTTC.

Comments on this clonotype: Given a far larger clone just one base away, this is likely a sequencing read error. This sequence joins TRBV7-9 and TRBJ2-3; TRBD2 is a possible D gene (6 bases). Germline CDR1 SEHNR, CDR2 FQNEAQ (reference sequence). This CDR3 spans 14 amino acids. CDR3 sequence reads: CASSKDYRTDTRYF. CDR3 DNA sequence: TGTGCCAGCAGCAAGGACTACCGCACAGATACGCGGTATTTT. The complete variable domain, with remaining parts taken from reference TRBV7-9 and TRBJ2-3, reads DTGVSQNPRHKITKRGQNVTFRCDPISEHNRLYWYRQTLGQGPEFLTYFQNEAQLEKSRLLSDRFSAERPKGSFSTLEIQRTEQGDSAMYLCASSKDYRTDTRYFGPGTRLTVL.

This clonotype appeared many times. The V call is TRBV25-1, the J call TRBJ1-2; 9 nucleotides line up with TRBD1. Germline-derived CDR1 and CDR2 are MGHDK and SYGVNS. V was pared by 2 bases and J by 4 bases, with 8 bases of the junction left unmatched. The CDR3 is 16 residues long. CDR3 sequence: CASSEPNRGRGYGYTF. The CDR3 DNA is TGTGCCAGCAGTGAACCCAACAGGGGGCGCGGCTATGGCTACACCTTC.

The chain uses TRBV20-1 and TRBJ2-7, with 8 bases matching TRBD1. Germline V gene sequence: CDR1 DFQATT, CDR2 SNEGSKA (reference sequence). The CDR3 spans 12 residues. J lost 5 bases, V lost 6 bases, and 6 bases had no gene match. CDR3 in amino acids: CSAGGQANEQYF. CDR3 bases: TGCAGTGCGGGGGGACAGGCGAACGAGCAGTACTTC.

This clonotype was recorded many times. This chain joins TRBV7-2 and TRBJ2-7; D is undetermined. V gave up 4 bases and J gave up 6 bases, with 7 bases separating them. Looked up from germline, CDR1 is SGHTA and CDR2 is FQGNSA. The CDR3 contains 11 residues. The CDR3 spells CASSSEGEQYF. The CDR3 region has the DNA TGTGCCAGCAGCTCTGAAGGCGAGCAGTACTTC.

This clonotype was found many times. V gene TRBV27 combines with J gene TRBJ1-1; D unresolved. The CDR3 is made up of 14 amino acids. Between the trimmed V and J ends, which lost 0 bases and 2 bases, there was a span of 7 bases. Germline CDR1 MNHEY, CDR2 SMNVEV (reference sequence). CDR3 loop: CASSLSALNTEAFF. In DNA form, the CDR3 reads TGTGCCAGCAGTTTATCCGCTTTAAACACTGAAGCTTTCTTT.

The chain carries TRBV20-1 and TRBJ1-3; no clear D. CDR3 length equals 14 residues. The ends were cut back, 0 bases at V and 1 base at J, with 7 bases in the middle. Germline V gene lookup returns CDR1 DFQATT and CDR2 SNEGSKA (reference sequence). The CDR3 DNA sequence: TGCAGTGCTAGAGATCAATTATCTGGAAACACCATATATTTT. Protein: CSARDQLSGNTIYF.

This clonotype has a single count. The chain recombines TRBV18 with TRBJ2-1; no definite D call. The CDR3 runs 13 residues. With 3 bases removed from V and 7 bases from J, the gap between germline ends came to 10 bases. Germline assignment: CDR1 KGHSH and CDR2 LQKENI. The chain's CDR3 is CASSPQRLNEQFF. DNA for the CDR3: TGTGCCAGCTCACCCCAAAGGTTGAATGAGCAGTTCTTC.

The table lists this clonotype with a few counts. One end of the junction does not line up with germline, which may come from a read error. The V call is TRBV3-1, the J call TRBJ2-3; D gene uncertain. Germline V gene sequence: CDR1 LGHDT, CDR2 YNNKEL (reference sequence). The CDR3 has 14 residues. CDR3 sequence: CVSSPEGSTDTQYF. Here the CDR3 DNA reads TGTGTCAGCAGCCCGGAAGGGAGCACAGATACGCAGTATTTT.